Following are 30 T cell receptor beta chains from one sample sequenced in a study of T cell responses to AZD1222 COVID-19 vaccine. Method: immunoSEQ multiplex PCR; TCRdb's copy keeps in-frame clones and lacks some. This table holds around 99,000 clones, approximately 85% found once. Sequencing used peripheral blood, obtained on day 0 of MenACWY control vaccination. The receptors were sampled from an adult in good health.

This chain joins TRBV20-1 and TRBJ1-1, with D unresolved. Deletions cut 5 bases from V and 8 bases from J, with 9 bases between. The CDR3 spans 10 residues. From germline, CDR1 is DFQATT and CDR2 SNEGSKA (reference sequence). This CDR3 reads CSAARAEAFF. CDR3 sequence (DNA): TGCAGTGCTGCTAGGGCAGAAGCTTTCTTT.

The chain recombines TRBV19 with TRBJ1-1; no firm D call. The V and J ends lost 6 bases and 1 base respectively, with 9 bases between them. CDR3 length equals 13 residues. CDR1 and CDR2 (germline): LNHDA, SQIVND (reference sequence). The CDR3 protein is CASSLQTNTEAFF. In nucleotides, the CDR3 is TGTGCCAGTAGCCTCCAGACGAACACTGAAGCTTTCTTT.

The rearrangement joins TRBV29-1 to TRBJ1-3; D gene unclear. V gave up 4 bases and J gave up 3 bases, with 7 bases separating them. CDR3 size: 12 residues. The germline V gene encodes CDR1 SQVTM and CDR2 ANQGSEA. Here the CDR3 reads CSVGPLGNTIYF. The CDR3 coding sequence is TGCAGCGTTGGACCGCTTGGAAACACCATATATTTT.

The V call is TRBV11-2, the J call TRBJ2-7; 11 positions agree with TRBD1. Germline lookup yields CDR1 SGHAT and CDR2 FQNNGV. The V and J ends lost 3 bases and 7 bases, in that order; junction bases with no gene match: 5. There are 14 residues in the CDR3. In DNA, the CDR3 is TGTGCCAGCAGCTTGTGGGACAGGGGGAATGAGCAGTACTTC. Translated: CASSLWDRGNEQYF.

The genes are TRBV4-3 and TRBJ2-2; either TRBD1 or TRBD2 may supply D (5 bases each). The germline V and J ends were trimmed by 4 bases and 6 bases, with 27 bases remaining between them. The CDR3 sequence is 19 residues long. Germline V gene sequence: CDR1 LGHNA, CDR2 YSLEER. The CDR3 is CASSLSGTGGNLSPGELFF. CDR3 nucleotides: TGCGCCAGCAGCCTCTCCGGGACGGGTGGGAACTTATCACCCGGGGAGCTGTTTTTT.

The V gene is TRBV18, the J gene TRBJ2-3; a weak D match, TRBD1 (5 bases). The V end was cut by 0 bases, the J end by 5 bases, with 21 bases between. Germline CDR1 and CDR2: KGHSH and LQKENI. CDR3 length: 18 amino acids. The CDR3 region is CASSPPTDIPPRRDTQYF. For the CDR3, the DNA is TGTGCCAGCTCACCACCGACGGACATCCCCCCTAGGAGAGATACGCAGTATTTT.

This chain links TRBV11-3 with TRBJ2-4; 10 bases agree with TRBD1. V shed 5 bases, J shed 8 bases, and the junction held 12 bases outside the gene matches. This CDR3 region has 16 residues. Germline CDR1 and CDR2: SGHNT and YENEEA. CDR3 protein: CASSLGGRDRGDIQYF. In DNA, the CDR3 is TGTGCCAGCAGCCTTGGCGGCCGGGACAGGGGAGACATTCAGTACTTC.

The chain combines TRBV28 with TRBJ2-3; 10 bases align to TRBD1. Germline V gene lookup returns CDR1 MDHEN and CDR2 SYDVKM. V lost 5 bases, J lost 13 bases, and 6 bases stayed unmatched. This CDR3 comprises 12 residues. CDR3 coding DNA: TGTGCCAGCAGTACCGGGACAGGGGTTAAGTATTTT. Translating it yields CASSTGTGVKYF.

The CDR3 region has the DNA TGTGCCAGCAGCCCGGACGTATACGAGCAGTACTTC. Translated, it gives CASSPDVYEQYF. V and J are TRBV6-5 and TRBJ2-7; D gene ambiguous. This CDR3 has 12 amino acids. Trimming stripped 6 bases from V and 4 bases from J, with 10 bases between. Germline CDR1 MNHEY, CDR2 SVGAGI.

CDR3 in DNA: TGTGCCAGCAGTAAGCTTAGCTCCTACGAGCAGTACTTC. This encodes CASSKLSSYEQYF. The V call is TRBV6-5, the J call TRBJ2-7; D call uncertain. CDR1 and CDR2 (germline): MNHEY, SVGAGI. Trimming removed 5 bases from V and 0 bases from J, with 8 bases in between. This CDR3 comprises 13 residues.

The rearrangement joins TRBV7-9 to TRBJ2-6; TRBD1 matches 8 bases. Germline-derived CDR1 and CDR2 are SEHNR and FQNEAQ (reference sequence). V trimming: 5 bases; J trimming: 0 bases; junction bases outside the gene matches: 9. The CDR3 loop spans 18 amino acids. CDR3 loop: CASSPRQGRGSGANVLTF. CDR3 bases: TGTGCCAGCAGCCCCCGACAGGGGAGAGGCTCTGGGGCCAACGTCCTGACTTTC.

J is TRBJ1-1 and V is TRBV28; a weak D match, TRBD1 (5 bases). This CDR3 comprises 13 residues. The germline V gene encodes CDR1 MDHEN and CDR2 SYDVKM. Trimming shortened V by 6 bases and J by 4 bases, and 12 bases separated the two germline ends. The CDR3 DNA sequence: TGTGCCAGCAGAAGCAGGGTGGTCACTGAAGCTTTCTTT. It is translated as CASRSRVVTEAFF.

CDR3 loop: CASQPSPGTEAFF. In DNA, the CDR3 is TGCGCCAGCCAGCCATCTCCCGGCACTGAAGCTTTCTTT. The chain recombines TRBV10-2 with TRBJ1-1; D gene uncertain. The germline V gene has CDR1 WSHSY and CDR2 SAAADI. The ends were cut back, 8 bases at V and 4 bases at J, with 14 bases in the middle. The CDR3 has 13 residues.

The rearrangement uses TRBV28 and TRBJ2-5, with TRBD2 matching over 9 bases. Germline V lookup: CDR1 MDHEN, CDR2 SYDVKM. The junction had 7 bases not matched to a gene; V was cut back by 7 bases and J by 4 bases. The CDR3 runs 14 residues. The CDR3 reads CASKSGRGGETQYF. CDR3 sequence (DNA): TGTGCCAGCAAATCCGGGCGGGGGGGAGAGACCCAGTACTTC.

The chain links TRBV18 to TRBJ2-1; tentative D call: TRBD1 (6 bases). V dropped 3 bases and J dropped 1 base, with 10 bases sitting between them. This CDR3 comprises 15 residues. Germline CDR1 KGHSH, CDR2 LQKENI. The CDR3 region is CASSPLQGSYNEQFF. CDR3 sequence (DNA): TGTGCCAGCTCACCGCTACAGGGTTCCTACAATGAGCAGTTCTTC.

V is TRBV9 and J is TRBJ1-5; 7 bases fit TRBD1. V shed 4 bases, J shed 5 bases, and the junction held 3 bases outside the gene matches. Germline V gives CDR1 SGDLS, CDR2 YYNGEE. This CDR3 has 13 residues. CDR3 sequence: CASSPGGDQPQHF. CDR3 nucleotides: TGTGCCAGCAGCCCAGGGGGAGATCAGCCCCAGCATTTT.

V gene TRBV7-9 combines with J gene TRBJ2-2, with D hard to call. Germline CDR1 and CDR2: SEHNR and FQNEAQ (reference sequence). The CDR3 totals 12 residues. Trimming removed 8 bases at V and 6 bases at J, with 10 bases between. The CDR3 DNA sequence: TGTGCCAGCCCACTTTTCGCCGGGGAGCTGTTTTTT. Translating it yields CASPLFAGELFF.

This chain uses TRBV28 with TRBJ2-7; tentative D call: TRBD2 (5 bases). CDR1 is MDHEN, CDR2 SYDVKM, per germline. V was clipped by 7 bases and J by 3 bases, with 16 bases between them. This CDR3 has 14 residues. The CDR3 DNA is TGTGCCAGCACCAATCAACCCACTAGCTACGAGCAGTACTTC. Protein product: CASTNQPTSYEQYF.

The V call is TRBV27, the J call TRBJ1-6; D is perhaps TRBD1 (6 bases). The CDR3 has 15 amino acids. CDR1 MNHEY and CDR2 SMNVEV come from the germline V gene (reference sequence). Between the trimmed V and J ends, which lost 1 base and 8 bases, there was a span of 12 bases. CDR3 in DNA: TGTGCCAGCAGTTTATTCCGGGGGCGGGATTCACCCCTCCACTTT. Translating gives CASSLFRGRDSPLHF.

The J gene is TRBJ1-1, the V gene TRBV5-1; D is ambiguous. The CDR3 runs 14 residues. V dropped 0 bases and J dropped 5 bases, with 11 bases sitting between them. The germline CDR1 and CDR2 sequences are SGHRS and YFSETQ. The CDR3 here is CASSLATGGTEAFF. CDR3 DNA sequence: TGCGCCAGCAGCTTGGCCACGGGTGGAACTGAAGCTTTCTTT.

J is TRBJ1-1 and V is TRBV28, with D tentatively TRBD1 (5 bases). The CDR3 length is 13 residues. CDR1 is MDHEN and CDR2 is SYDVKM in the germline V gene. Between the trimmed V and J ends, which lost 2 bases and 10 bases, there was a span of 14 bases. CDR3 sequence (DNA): TGTGCCAGCAGTTTACACTCCCCGGGGGGAGCTTTCTTT. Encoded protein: CASSLHSPGGAFF.

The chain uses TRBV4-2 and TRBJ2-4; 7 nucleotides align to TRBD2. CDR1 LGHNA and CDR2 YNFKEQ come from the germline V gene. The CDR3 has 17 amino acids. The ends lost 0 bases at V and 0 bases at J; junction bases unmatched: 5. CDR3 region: CASSQDRGLRAKNIQYF. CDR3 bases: TGTGCCAGCAGCCAAGATCGGGGACTAAGAGCCAAAAACATTCAGTACTTC.

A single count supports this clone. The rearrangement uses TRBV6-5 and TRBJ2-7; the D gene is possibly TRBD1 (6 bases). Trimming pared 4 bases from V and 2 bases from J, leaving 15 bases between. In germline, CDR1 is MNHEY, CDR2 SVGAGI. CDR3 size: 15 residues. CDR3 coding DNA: TGTGCCAGCAGTTCTTCCGGGACACCAGCCTACGAGCAGTACTTC. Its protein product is CASSSSGTPAYEQYF.

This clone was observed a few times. The CDR3 DNA is TGTGCCCAGCAGGAGAGCTCCTATAATTCACCCCTCCACTTT. Protein product: CAQQESSYNSPLHF. V usage is TRBV2 and J usage is TRBJ1-6; D is undetermined. Germline assignment: CDR1 SNHLY and CDR2 FYNNEI. With 11 bases removed from V and 0 bases from J, the gap between germline ends came to 11 bases. The CDR3 runs to 14 residues.

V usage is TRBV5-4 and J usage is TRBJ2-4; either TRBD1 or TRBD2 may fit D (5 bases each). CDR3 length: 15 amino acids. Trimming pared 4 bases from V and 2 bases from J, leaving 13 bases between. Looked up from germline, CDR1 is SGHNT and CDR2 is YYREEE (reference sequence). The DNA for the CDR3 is TGTGCCAGCAGCGAAACCGGGGCTCCCAAAAACATTCAGTACTTC. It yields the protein CASSETGAPKNIQYF.

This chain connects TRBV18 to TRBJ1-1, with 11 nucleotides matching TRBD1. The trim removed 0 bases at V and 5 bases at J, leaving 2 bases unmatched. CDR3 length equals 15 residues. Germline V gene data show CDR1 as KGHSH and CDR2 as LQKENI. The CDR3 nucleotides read TGTGCCAGCTCACCACCGGGACAGGGGGGGACTGAAGCTTTCTTT. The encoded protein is CASSPPGQGGTEAFF.

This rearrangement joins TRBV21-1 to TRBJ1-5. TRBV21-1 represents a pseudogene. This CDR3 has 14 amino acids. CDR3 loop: CASSTRGGSQPQHF. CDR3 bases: TGTGCCAGCAGCACACGGGGAGGTAGTCAGCCCCAGCATTTT.

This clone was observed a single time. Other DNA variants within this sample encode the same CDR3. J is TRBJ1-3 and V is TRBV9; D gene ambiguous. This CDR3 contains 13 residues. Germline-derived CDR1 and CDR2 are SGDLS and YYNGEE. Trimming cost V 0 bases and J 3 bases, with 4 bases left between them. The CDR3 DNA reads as TGTGCCAGCAGCGTAGACCTTGGAAACACCATATATTTT. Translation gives CASSVDLGNTIYF. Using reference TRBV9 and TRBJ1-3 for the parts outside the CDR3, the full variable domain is DSGVTQTPKHLITATGQRVTLRCSPRSGDLSVYWYQQSLDQGLQFLIQYYNGEERAKGNILERFSAQQFPDLHSELNLSSLELGDSALYFCASSVDLGNTIYFGEGSWLTVV.

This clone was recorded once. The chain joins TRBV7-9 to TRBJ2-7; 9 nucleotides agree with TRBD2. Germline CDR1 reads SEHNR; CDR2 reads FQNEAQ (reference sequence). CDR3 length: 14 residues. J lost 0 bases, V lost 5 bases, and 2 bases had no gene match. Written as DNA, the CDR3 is TGTGCCAGCAGCGCTAGCGGGATCTCCTACGAGCAGTACTTC. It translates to CASSASGISYEQYF.

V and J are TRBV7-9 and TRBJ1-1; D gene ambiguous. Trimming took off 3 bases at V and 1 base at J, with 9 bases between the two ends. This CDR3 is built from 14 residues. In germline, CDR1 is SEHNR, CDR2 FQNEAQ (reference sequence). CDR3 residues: CASSFRGRNTEAFF. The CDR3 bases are TGTGCCAGCAGCTTCCGGGGTAGGAACACTGAAGCTTTCTTT.